Below, 26 T cell receptor beta chains from the same sample are listed, as sequenced in a study of blood T cell repertoires in COVID-19. Sequenced by immunoSEQ multiplex PCR; TCRdb stores in-frame clones only, minus some. The sample contains a few hundred thousand clones, 80% to 90% of which appear only once. Source material: PBMCs or T cells enriched from blood (not recorded which). The receptors derive from a woman younger than 35 who had recovered from COVID-19.

This clone occurred a few times. J is TRBJ1-5 and V is TRBV6-2 or TRBV6-3; TRBD1 matches at 9 bases. After removal of 4 bases from V and 4 bases from J, the junction contained 8 bases not matched to a gene. The germline CDR1 and CDR2 sequences are MNHEY and SVGEGT. This CDR3 contains 16 residues. As DNA, the CDR3 is TGTGCCAGCAGTTCAACAGGGGGCGCGGGGAATCAGCCCCAGCATTTT. Its protein is CASSSTGGAGNQPQHF.

This clone was observed a single time. This chain links TRBV27 with TRBJ1-1; D is unresolved. V lost 7 bases, J lost 2 bases, and 11 bases lay in between. Germline V gene sequence: CDR1 MNHEY, CDR2 SMNVEV (reference sequence). This CDR3 contains 13 residues. The CDR3 reads CASTLGLNTEAFF. The CDR3 nucleotides read TGTGCCAGCACTCTCGGACTTAACACTGAAGCTTTCTTT.

The V call is TRBV9, the J call TRBJ2-7; 9 bases fit TRBD1. Germline V CDR1 and CDR2: SGDLS, YYNGEE. The CDR3 extends over 19 amino acids. V shed 0 bases and J 1 base; nucleotides not matched to a gene: 14. Written as DNA, the CDR3 is TGTGCCAGCAGCGTAGAGGTTACAGGGGGCATAGCCGATTCCTACGAGCAGTACTTC. This encodes CASSVEVTGGIADSYEQYF.

The chain couples TRBV7-3 to TRBJ1-1, with TRBD1 matching over 7 bases. Germline CDR1 reads SGHTA; CDR2 reads FQGTGA. V gave up 5 bases and J gave up 0 bases; unmatched junction bases: 3. The CDR3 has 14 residues. The chain's CDR3 is CASSLQGLNTEAFF. CDR3 DNA sequence: TGTGCCAGCAGCCTACAGGGGTTGAACACTGAAGCTTTCTTT. Filled out from reference TRBV7-3 and TRBJ1-1, the complete variable domain reads GAGVSQTPSNKVTEKGKYVELRCDPISGHTALYWYRQSLGQGPEFLIYFQGTGAADDSGLPNDRFFAVRPEGSVSTLKIQRTERGDSAVYLCASSLQGLNTEAFFGQGTRLTVV.

The chain is built from TRBV2 and TRBJ1-6; D is perhaps TRBD1 (5 bases). Looked up from germline, CDR1 is SNHLY and CDR2 is FYNNEI. CDR3 length: 11 residues. Trimming left V 6 bases short and J 13 bases short, with 10 bases between. CDR3 sequence (DNA): TGTGCCAGCAGGGGCCAGGGTCCCCTCCACTTT. Its translation is CASRGQGPLHF.

The chain joins TRBV19 to TRBJ2-7, with TRBD2 as a possible D gene (6 bases). Germline V gene lookup returns CDR1 LNHDA and CDR2 SQIVND (reference sequence). The CDR3 consists of 15 residues. Trimming left V 1 base short and J 1 base short, with 11 bases between. The CDR3: CASSIAGVPSYEQYF. The DNA of the CDR3 is TGTGCCAGTAGTATAGCGGGAGTCCCATCCTACGAGCAGTACTTC.

The chain employs TRBV4-1 and TRBJ2-7; a possible D gene is TRBD1 (5 bases). This CDR3 is 14 amino acids long. Trimming took 1 base from V and 2 from J, leaving 9 bases between them. The V gene's germline CDR1 is MGHRA and CDR2 YSYEKL. The CDR3 loop reads CASSQAGPTYEQYF. Written as DNA, the CDR3 is TGCGCCAGCAGCCAAGCAGGGCCCACCTACGAGCAGTACTTC.

This sequence joins TRBV19 and TRBJ1-1, with 9 positions matching TRBD1. The CDR3 covers 15 residues. Germline assignment: CDR1 LNHDA and CDR2 SQIVND (reference sequence). Trimming removed 3 bases from V and 1 base from J; junction bases left unmatched: 3. CDR3 amino acids: CASSIGTGWNTEAFF. The CDR3 DNA follows: TGTGCCAGTAGTATTGGGACAGGGTGGAACACTGAAGCTTTCTTT.

This chain uses TRBV5-5 with TRBJ1-2; tentative D call: TRBD1 (5 bases). The length of the CDR3 is 12 residues. Germline values: CDR1 SGHKS, CDR2 YYEKEE (reference sequence). V shed 2 bases and J shed 4 bases, with 6 bases lying between them. The chain's CDR3 is CASSFRGYGYTF. The CDR3 DNA reads as TGTGCCAGCAGCTTTAGGGGCTATGGCTACACCTTC.

The chain employs TRBV10-3 and TRBJ1-2, with 8 nucleotides matching TRBD1. After removal of 8 bases from V and 6 bases from J, the junction contained 11 bases not matched to a gene. The CDR3 length is 14 residues. Germline CDR1 is ENHRY and CDR2 is SYGVKD. The CDR3 is CAIPNPRTGNGYTF. The CDR3 coding sequence is TGTGCCATCCCTAATCCGAGGACAGGGAATGGCTACACCTTC.

The chain joins TRBV7-2 to TRBJ2-5; 7 bases map to TRBD2. The J segment lost 8 bases and the V segment lost 5 bases, leaving 11 bases of the junction unmatched. Per the germline V gene, CDR1 is SGHTA and CDR2 is FQGNSA. CDR3 length: 14 residues. The CDR3 DNA follows: TGTGCCAGCAGCCCACGTCCCGGGGAGGGAACCCAGTACTTC. It encodes CASSPRPGEGTQYF.

The chain recombines TRBV7-6 with TRBJ2-1, with D tentatively TRBD2 (6 bases). CDR1 SGHVS and CDR2 FNYEAQ come from the germline V gene. The CDR3 is 17 residues long. Trimming took off 1 base at V and 4 bases at J, with 17 bases between the two ends. CDR3 DNA: TGTGCCAGCAGCTTAGTAGTTAGGGAGGCTCATTACAATGAGCAGTTCTTC. Amino acids: CASSLVVREAHYNEQFF.

The rearrangement links TRBV5-4 to TRBJ2-2, with 7 bases aligning to TRBD2. The J segment lost 1 base and the V segment lost 9 bases, leaving 9 bases of the junction unmatched. This CDR3 has 15 amino acids. The V gene's germline CDR1 is SGHNT and CDR2 YYREEE (reference sequence). The CDR3 region is CATSTPGGNTGELFF. For the CDR3, the DNA is TGTGCCACCTCCACGCCGGGGGGGAACACCGGGGAGCTGTTTTTT.

The rearrangement joins TRBV5-1 to TRBJ1-1; no definite D call. This CDR3 spans 13 amino acids. Germline-derived CDR1 and CDR2 are SGHRS and YFSETQ. V lost 4 bases and J lost 3, with 10 bases in between. The DNA for the CDR3 is TGCGCCAGCAGCACCGGGAGGGACACTGAAGCTTTCTTT. Its translation: CASSTGRDTEAFF.

This sequence joins TRBV4-3 and TRBJ1-4, with D tentatively TRBD1 (5 bases). Germline V CDR1 and CDR2: LGHNA, YSLEER. The CDR3 has 15 residues. With 2 bases removed from V and 7 bases from J, the gap between germline ends came to 14 bases. DNA of the CDR3: TGCGCCAGCAGCCAAAATCACGGGGGTGGTGAAAAACTGTTTTTT. It is translated as CASSQNHGGGEKLFF.

The chain couples TRBV15 to TRBJ2-1; 8 bases agree with TRBD2. V gave up 5 bases and J gave up 0 bases; unmatched junction bases: 6. The CDR3 covers 16 residues. Germline V gene sequence: CDR1 LNHNV, CDR2 YYDKDF (reference sequence). The CDR3 loop is CATSHGGGPSYNEQFF. The DNA of the CDR3 is TGTGCCACCAGCCATGGCGGGGGGCCCTCCTACAATGAGCAGTTCTTC.

This sequence joins TRBV10-3 and TRBJ1-5; D perhaps matches TRBD1 (6 bases). The V end was cut by 3 bases, the J end by 2 bases, with 11 bases between. CDR1 and CDR2 (germline): ENHRY, SYGVKD. The CDR3 loop spans 15 amino acids. CDR3: CAISDWAGGNQPQHF. The CDR3 DNA reads as TGTGCCATCAGTGACTGGGCAGGGGGCAATCAGCCCCAGCATTTT.

Here the CDR3 DNA reads TGTGCCAGCTCTGCGGGAGTCACAGATACGCAGTATTTT. Amino acids: CASSAGVTDTQYF. The chain has TRBV18 and TRBJ2-3; 7 bases match TRBD2. The junction had 2 bases not matched to a gene; V was cut back by 6 bases and J by 2 bases. The germline V gene has CDR1 KGHSH and CDR2 LQKENI. This CDR3 comprises 13 residues.

The genes are TRBV6-5 and TRBJ2-2; D might be TRBD2 (6 bases). This CDR3 spans 15 amino acids. Per the germline V gene, CDR1 is MNHEY and CDR2 is SVGAGI. Trimming pared 5 bases from V and 3 bases from J, leaving 13 bases between. This CDR3 reads CASSTLWRDTGELFF. In DNA form, the CDR3 reads TGTGCCAGCAGTACTCTGTGGAGGGACACCGGGGAGCTGTTTTTT.

The chain couples TRBV28 to TRBJ2-1; 11 bases are shared with TRBD2. V was pared by 4 bases and J by 7 bases, with 9 bases of the junction left unmatched. The CDR3 loop spans 16 amino acids. Germline CDR1 and CDR2: MDHEN and SYDVKM. The CDR3 bases are TGTGCCAGCAGTTCGATAGCGGGAGGGAGGAAAAATGAGCAGTTCTTC. Translated: CASSSIAGGRKNEQFF.

The chain has TRBV19 and TRBJ1-2; 7 nucleotides agree with TRBD1. The junction had 4 bases not matched to a gene; V was cut back by 6 bases and J by 0 bases. The CDR3 is 14 amino acids. From germline, CDR1 is LNHDA and CDR2 SQIVND (reference sequence). In DNA form, the CDR3 reads TGTGCCAGTAGAATGGGACAGCCTAACTATGGCTACACCTTC. It translates to CASRMGQPNYGYTF.

V and J are TRBV5-6 and TRBJ2-1; a possible D gene is TRBD1 (6 bases). Germline V lookup: CDR1 SGHDT, CDR2 YYEEEE. The CDR3 has 13 amino acids. V was pared by 4 bases and J by 6 bases, with 11 bases between. CDR3 sequence reads: CASSGIQGNEQFF. The CDR3 DNA sequence: TGTGCCAGCAGCGGAATACAGGGCAATGAGCAGTTCTTC.

This rearrangement joins TRBV28 to TRBJ1-6; 9 bases map to TRBD1. V was pared by 5 bases and J by 14 bases, with 16 bases of the junction left unmatched. Germline CDR1 reads MDHEN; CDR2 reads SYDVKM. This CDR3 has 16 amino acids. The CDR3 reads CASSPRPGQGLITLHF. As DNA, the CDR3 is TGTGCCAGCAGTCCCCGACCGGGACAGGGCTTGATCACCCTCCACTTT.

J is TRBJ1-2 and V is TRBV27; 8 positions match TRBD1. The CDR3 extends over 12 amino acids. Losses at the gene ends were 10 bases for V and 2 bases for J; bases not matched to a gene: 3. The germline gives CDR1 MNHEY, CDR2 SMNVEV (reference sequence). The CDR3 region is CATWTGNYGYTF. The CDR3 DNA is TGTGCCACGTGGACAGGGAACTATGGCTACACCTTC.

This clone occurred a few times. The genes are TRBV5-5 and TRBJ1-5; perhaps TRBD1 as D (6 bases). Germline values: CDR1 SGHKS, CDR2 YYEKEE (reference sequence). CDR3 size: 16 residues. Trimming took off 4 bases at V and 5 bases at J, with 19 bases between the two ends. CDR3: CASSGDTGTRDQPQHF. CDR3 DNA: TGTGCCAGCAGCGGAGACACCGGGACACGGGATCAGCCCCAGCATTTT.

The V gene is TRBV7-2, the J gene TRBJ1-6, with unresolved D. V lost 2 bases, J lost 8 bases, and 10 bases lay in between. The CDR3 has 14 amino acids. Germline-derived CDR1 and CDR2 are SGHTA and FQGNSA. The CDR3 region has the DNA TGTGCCAGCAGCTTAAATGCGGAGCATTCACCCCTCCACTTT. Encoded protein: CASSLNAEHSPLHF.